The 17 T cell receptor beta chains reported below all come from one sample, sequenced in a study of STAT5B mutations in CD4+ large granular lymphocyte leukemia (dated by TCRdb to 2021 to 2024). The library was built by means of the immunoSEQ multiplex PCR assay. The immuneACCESS repertoire file appears here via TCRdb, limited to in-frame rearrangements. These files lack a portion of the clones; in checked studies, under half of the deficit traces to unresolved V genes, and the cause of the others is not known. This sample is represented by fewer than 40,000 clones; more than 65% of them were singletons. The top ten clones comprise approximately 6.4% of the sample. Sequencing used CD4+ T cells from blood buffy coats. Receptors were obtained from a human donor in good health.

The chain joins TRBV5-1 to TRBJ2-2; D gene ambiguous. V dropped 4 bases and J dropped 1 base, with 11 bases sitting between them. CDR1 and CDR2 (germline): SGHRS, YFSETQ. The CDR3 sequence is 15 residues long. CDR3: CASSAESRNTGELFF. Written as DNA, the CDR3 is TGCGCCAGCAGCGCCGAGAGTCGGAACACCGGGGAGCTGTTTTTT.

The J gene is TRBJ2-7, the V gene TRBV2; D might be TRBD1 (6 bases). Trimming shortened V by 5 bases and J by 1 base, and 9 bases separated the two germline ends. From germline, CDR1 is SNHLY and CDR2 FYNNEI. This CDR3 is built from 13 residues. The chain's CDR3 is CASSLDRSYEQYF. The CDR3 coding sequence is TGTGCCAGCAGTTTGGACAGATCCTACGAGCAGTACTTC.

This clone was detected once. This chain joins TRBV2 and TRBJ2-3; D remains unclear. V lost 5 bases and J lost 6, with 12 bases in between. The CDR3 spans 13 residues. Germline loops: CDR1 SNHLY, CDR2 FYNNEI. DNA of the CDR3: TGTGCCAGCAGTAGGCGGCTCGCGGATACGCAGTATTTT. Protein product: CASSRRLADTQYF.

The genes are TRBV7-8 and TRBJ2-5; D is uncertain. Trimming stripped 0 bases from V and 5 bases from J, with 13 bases between. The CDR3 sequence is 15 residues long. The germline CDR1 and CDR2 sequences are SGHVS and FQNEAQ. The CDR3 spells CASSLAANVAETQYF. The CDR3 DNA reads TGTGCCAGCAGCTTAGCCGCCAACGTCGCGGAGACCCAGTACTTC. Complete variable domain (other parts from reference TRBV7-8 and TRBJ2-5): GAGVSQSPRYKVAKRGQDVALRCDPISGHVSLFWYQQALGQGPEFLTYFQNEAQLDKSGLPSDRFFAERPEGSVSTLKIQRTQQEDSAVYLCASSLAANVAETQYFGPGTRLLVL.

V and J are TRBV9 and TRBJ2-3, with TRBD2 as a possible D gene (6 bases). The ends were cut back, 6 bases at V and 0 bases at J, with 11 bases in the middle. Germline V gene sequence: CDR1 SGDLS, CDR2 YYNGEE. This CDR3 is built from 14 residues. The CDR3 spells CASKRAVSTDTQYF. Written as DNA, the CDR3 is TGTGCCAGCAAGCGGGCGGTGAGCACAGATACGCAGTATTTT.

V gene TRBV2 combines with J gene TRBJ2-7; D is ambiguous. Per the germline V gene, CDR1 is SNHLY and CDR2 is FYNNEI. This CDR3 region has 14 residues. The germline V and J ends were trimmed by 6 bases and 0 bases, with 12 bases remaining between them. The CDR3 sequence: CASRLWTGSYEQYF. The CDR3 DNA is TGTGCCAGCAGATTGTGGACGGGCTCCTACGAGCAGTACTTC. Variable domain in full (rest from reference TRBV2 and TRBJ2-7): EPEVTQTPSHQVTQMGQEVILRCVPISNHLYFYWYRQILGQKVEFLVSFYNNEISEKSEIFDDQFSVERPDGSNFTLKIRSTKLEDSAMYFCASRLWTGSYEQYFGPGTRLTVT.

The rearrangement uses TRBV7-8 and TRBJ2-3; D remains unclear. Germline loops: CDR1 SGHVS, CDR2 FQNEAQ. V lost 5 bases to trimming and J lost 5 bases, with 20 bases between them. There are 16 residues in the CDR3. CDR3 in DNA: TGTGCCAGCAGCATTCAGACACCCCGGACGGGAGATACGCAGTATTTT. Translation: CASSIQTPRTGDTQYF. Full variable domain (outside the CDR3, taken from reference TRBV7-8 and TRBJ2-3): GAGVSQSPRYKVAKRGQDVALRCDPISGHVSLFWYQQALGQGPEFLTYFQNEAQLDKSGLPSDRFFAERPEGSVSTLKIQRTQQEDSAVYLCASSIQTPRTGDTQYFGPGTRLTVL.

The CDR3, as DNA: TGCGCCAGCAGCCAGCCCCTAGCGGGGAGCACAGATACGCAGTATTTT. As protein: CASSQPLAGSTDTQYF. The chain uses TRBV4-1 and TRBJ2-3, with TRBD2 identical over 9 bases. This CDR3 has 16 residues. V shed 3 bases and J 0 bases; nucleotides not matched to a gene: 4. Looked up from germline, CDR1 is MGHRA and CDR2 is YSYEKL.

The chain employs TRBV7-6 and TRBJ1-4; TRBD1 agrees at 10 bases. The trim removed 3 bases at V and 6 bases at J, leaving 4 bases unmatched. Germline assignment: CDR1 SGHVS and CDR2 FNYEAQ. The CDR3 totals 15 residues. CDR3 residues: CASSFGQGVDEKLFF. The DNA for the CDR3 is TGTGCCAGCAGCTTTGGACAGGGGGTAGATGAAAAACTGTTTTTT.

V gene TRBV20-1 combines with J gene TRBJ2-7; the D gene is possibly TRBD2 (6 bases). The germline V gene encodes CDR1 DFQATT and CDR2 SNEGSKA (reference sequence). This CDR3 contains 11 residues. The germline V and J ends were trimmed by 3 bases and 5 bases, with 8 bases remaining between them. CDR3 coding DNA: TGCAGTGCTAGGGACTACGACGAGCAGTACTTC. Amino acid sequence: CSARDYDEQYF.

The chain links TRBV19 to TRBJ1-3; no definite D call. Germline values: CDR1 LNHDA, CDR2 SQIVND (reference sequence). The CDR3 contains 15 residues. V lost 4 bases, J lost 0 bases, and 10 bases lay in between. The CDR3 spells CASSTELTSGNTIYF. CDR3 sequence (DNA): TGTGCCAGTAGTACCGAACTGACCTCTGGAAACACCATATATTTT.

Only a few counts were recorded for this clone. The chain links TRBV29-1 to TRBJ1-1, with 8 bases identical to TRBD1. V gave up 8 bases and J gave up 4 bases; unmatched junction bases: 9. CDR3 length: 13 residues. The germline gives CDR1 SQVTM, CDR2 ANQGSEA. The CDR3: CSSAGGWSTEAFF. As DNA, the CDR3 is TGCAGCAGTGCAGGGGGCTGGAGCACTGAAGCTTTCTTT.

DNA for the CDR3: TGCGCCAGCAGTGATAAGGGACTAGGGGTGTTCTTC. It translates to CASSDKGLGVFF. The J gene is TRBJ2-1, the V gene TRBV10-1; 8 bases map to TRBD2. There are 12 residues in the CDR3. Germline CDR1 WNHNN, CDR2 SYGVQD (reference sequence). V dropped 3 bases and J dropped 15; count of bases not matched to a gene: 7.

The chain carries TRBV5-1 and TRBJ1-2, with D perhaps matching TRBD1 (5 bases). Germline assignment: CDR1 SGHRS and CDR2 YFSETQ. Trimming left V 0 bases short and J 9 bases short, with 12 bases between. CDR3 length equals 13 residues. CDR3 protein: CASSLVGVNSYTF. DNA for the CDR3: TGCGCCAGCAGCTTGGTAGGGGTTAATAGCTACACCTTC.

This sequence joins TRBV7-8 and TRBJ2-1; 9 nucleotides agree with TRBD1. Trimming cost V 5 bases and J 6 bases; bases outside gene matches: 8. Germline assignment: CDR1 SGHVS and CDR2 FQNEAQ. The CDR3 sequence is 15 residues long. The CDR3 region is CASSRWTGDSNEQFF. The CDR3 nucleotides are TGTGCCAGCAGCCGATGGACAGGGGACAGCAATGAGCAGTTCTTC.

CDR3 DNA sequence: TGTGCCAGCAGCTTATATCAGATCACAGATACGCAGTATTTT. Amino acids: CASSLYQITDTQYF. V and J are TRBV7-2 and TRBJ2-3; D gene uncertain. Deletions cut 2 bases from V and 2 bases from J, with 8 bases between. From germline, CDR1 is SGHTA and CDR2 FQGNSA. This CDR3 region has 14 residues.

Only one count was recorded for this clone. V is TRBV2 and J is TRBJ2-1; D ambiguous. Trimming removed 7 bases at V and 2 bases at J, with 24 bases between. The germline V gene has CDR1 SNHLY and CDR2 FYNNEI. This CDR3 spans 18 amino acids. CDR3 DNA sequence: TGTGCCAGCATGGATTCAACAGCCCGTTGGCCCACCTACAATGAGCAGTTCTTC. Its protein is CASMDSTARWPTYNEQFF.